A single sample gave rise to the 20 T cell receptor beta chains below, sequenced in a study of blood T cell repertoires in COVID-19. The protocol was immunoSEQ multiplex PCR, while the TCRdb copy is restricted to in-frame clones and leaves out a portion. This sample has 450,000 to 500,000 clones, with about nine tenths found just once. Sequenced material: PBMCs or T cells enriched from blood (not recorded which). These receptors all come from a woman aged 18-29 years who had recovered from COVID-19.

The chain carries TRBV19 and TRBJ1-1; TRBD1 is a possible D gene (5 bases). CDR3 length: 16 residues. Germline V lookup: CDR1 LNHDA, CDR2 SQIVND (reference sequence). V shed 3 bases and J shed 1 base, with 15 bases lying between them. The CDR3 is CASSMPPPTGNTEAFF. In DNA, the CDR3 is TGTGCCAGTAGTATGCCTCCCCCCACAGGGAACACTGAAGCTTTCTTT.

This clone has just one count. This chain connects TRBV9 to TRBJ2-2, with 9 bases aligning to TRBD1. Germline loops: CDR1 SGDLS, CDR2 YYNGEE. The CDR3 covers 16 residues. Unmatched junction bases numbered 9, after V lost 4 bases and J lost 5 bases. For the CDR3, the DNA is TGTGCCAGCAGCCCCCGGACAGGGGAGGAGACCGGGGAGCTGTTTTTT. Translation gives CASSPRTGEETGELFF.

V gene TRBV7-9 combines with J gene TRBJ2-1; D not certain. Germline V gene lookup returns CDR1 SEHNR and CDR2 FQNEAQ (reference sequence). V was pared by 2 bases and J by 8 bases, with 7 bases between. This CDR3 is built from 12 residues. CDR3 nucleotide sequence: TGTGCCAGCAGCTTACAGCGCGATGAGCAGTTCTTC. Encoded protein: CASSLQRDEQFF.

This chain joins TRBV3-1 (or the pseudogene TRBV3-2) and TRBJ2-5; TRBD2 matches 10 bases. This CDR3 region has 16 residues. Germline CDR1 is LGHDT and CDR2 is YNNKEL (reference sequence). The V and J ends lost 4 bases and 3 bases, in that order; junction bases with no gene match: 8. The CDR3 region is CASSLVGSGGEETQYF. CDR3 nucleotide sequence: TGTGCCAGCAGCCTGGTTGGGAGCGGGGGGGAAGAGACCCAGTACTTC.

V and J are TRBV4-1 and TRBJ2-5, with 12 bases aligning to TRBD2. There are 16 residues in the CDR3. Germline assignment: CDR1 MGHRA and CDR2 YSYEKL. J was trimmed by 7 bases and V by 3 bases; bases with no gene match: 9. The CDR3 DNA sequence: TGCGCCAGCAGCCAGAGACTAGCGGGGGTTCCGGGGACCCAGTACTTC. Translation gives CASSQRLAGVPGTQYF.

The V call is TRBV5-6, the J call TRBJ2-3; 10 nucleotides agree with TRBD2. The V gene end was trimmed by 4 bases and the J gene end by 2 bases; junction bases not matched to a gene: 4. The germline gives CDR1 SGHDT, CDR2 YYEEEE. The CDR3 runs 15 residues. CDR3 loop: CASSGSGGATDTQYF. The CDR3 DNA sequence: TGTGCCAGCAGCGGGAGCGGGGGGGCCACAGATACGCAGTATTTT. Looking up the rest from reference TRBV5-6 and TRBJ2-3 gives the full variable domain: DAGVTQSPTHLIKTRGQQVTLRCSPKSGHDTVSWYQQALGQGPQFIFQYYEEEERQRGNFPDRFSGHQFPNYSSELNVNALLLGDSALYLCASSGSGGATDTQYFGPGTRLTVL.

This clone was counted once. The chain links TRBV12-3 or TRBV12-4 to TRBJ1-4; D might be TRBD1 (5 bases). The CDR3 is made up of 11 amino acids. Trimming took 5 bases from V and 12 from J, leaving 10 bases between them. CDR3 amino acids: CASSPGLELFF. DNA for the CDR3: TGTGCCAGCAGTCCGGGACTCGAACTGTTTTTT.

This clone was picked up one time. The gene calls are TRBV5-1 and TRBJ2-3; 9 nucleotides agree with TRBD2. V was pared by 5 bases and J by 4 bases, with 14 bases of the junction left unmatched. The germline CDR1 and CDR2 sequences are SGHRS and YFSETQ. The CDR3 contains 17 residues. This CDR3 reads CASSPTPAGGGPDTQYF. As DNA, the CDR3 is TGCGCCAGCAGTCCGACCCCAGCGGGGGGAGGTCCAGATACGCAGTATTTT.

The chain carries TRBV27 and TRBJ2-7; TRBD1 aligns across 7 bases. CDR3 length: 14 residues. With V trimmed by 6 bases and J by 0 bases, 5 bases remained unmatched. Germline V lookup: CDR1 MNHEY, CDR2 SMNVEV (reference sequence). This CDR3 reads CASSEQGISYEQYF. The CDR3 bases are TGTGCCAGCAGCGAACAGGGGATCTCCTACGAGCAGTACTTC.

This chain connects TRBV6-5 to TRBJ1-4; D remains unclear. V was cut by 7 bases and J by 5 bases, with 14 bases left in between. CDR3 length: 14 residues. The germline V gene has CDR1 MNHEY and CDR2 SVGAGI. The DNA of the CDR3 is TGTGCCAGCAAGAACCGGGAGTTAAATGAAAAACTGTTTTTT. Amino acid sequence: CASKNRELNEKLFF.

The chain recombines TRBV6-2 or TRBV6-3 with TRBJ2-7, with 13 bases that match TRBD2. The CDR3 contains 15 residues. V was pared by 5 bases and J by 1 base, with 2 bases of the junction left unmatched. In germline, CDR1 is MNHEY, CDR2 SVGEGT. The CDR3 DNA reads TGTGCCAGCAGTACTAGCGGGGGGGCTTCCTACGAGCAGTACTTC. This gives the protein CASSTSGGASYEQYF.

The J gene is TRBJ2-2, the V gene TRBV19; the D is unclear. CDR1 and CDR2 (germline): LNHDA, SQIVND (reference sequence). V shed 5 bases and J shed 6 bases, with 13 bases lying between them. The CDR3 is made up of 14 amino acids. The CDR3 bases are TGTGCCAGTAGTCGAGGCCCGGGTTCCGGGGAGCTGTTTTTT. Translation: CASSRGPGSGELFF.

The J gene is TRBJ1-2, the V gene TRBV6-5, with 8 positions matching TRBD1. The germline V gene has CDR1 MNHEY and CDR2 SVGAGI. Trimming cost V 2 bases and J 7 bases; bases outside gene matches: 3. This CDR3 has 13 residues. DNA for the CDR3: TGTGCCAGCAGTTACCCCACAGGGGGTGGCTACACCTTC. Translated: CASSYPTGGGYTF.

The chain uses TRBV30 and TRBJ2-7, with a tentative D call TRBD2 (6 bases). The germline CDR1 and CDR2 sequences are GTSNPN and SVGIG (reference sequence). Trimming pared 3 bases from V and 3 bases from J, leaving 15 bases between. This CDR3 is built from 14 residues. Written as DNA, the CDR3 is TGTGCCTGGAGCTCCGGCGGGGTCGGCTACGAGCAGTACTTC. Translated, it gives CAWSSGGVGYEQYF.

This chain's CDR3 is CASSIEQGAVTEAFF. The CDR3 coding sequence is TGTGCCAGCAGCATCGAACAGGGGGCTGTCACTGAAGCTTTCTTT. This chain uses TRBV7-3 with TRBJ1-1, with 9 bases matching TRBD1. CDR1 and CDR2 from the germline V gene are SGHTA and FQGTGA. The CDR3 has 15 residues. V gave up 5 bases and J gave up 4 bases; unmatched junction bases: 8.

The V and J genes are TRBV2 and TRBJ1-4; 10 bases map to TRBD1. Germline CDR1 and CDR2: SNHLY and FYNNEI. Losses at the gene ends were 8 bases for V and 11 bases for J; bases not matched to a gene: 17. CDR3 length: 16 residues. The CDR3, as DNA: TGTGCCAGCGCAACGGGACAGGGGCTAGGACCAGAGAAACTGTTTTTT. Its protein product is CASATGQGLGPEKLFF.

The CDR3 coding sequence is TGTGCCTCCAATATAGACAGGGTTGTGAGAACCGGGGAGCTGTTTTTT. Translating gives CASNIDRVVRTGELFF. V and J are TRBV30 and TRBJ2-2, with 7 bases aligning to TRBD1. V lost 7 bases to trimming and J lost 5 bases; unmatched junction nucleotides: 16. The CDR3 contains 16 residues. Germline V CDR1 and CDR2: GTSNPN, SVGIG (reference sequence).

The chain uses TRBV3-1 (or the pseudogene TRBV3-2) and TRBJ1-1; D is unclear. There are 15 residues in the CDR3. V dropped 0 bases and J dropped 1 base, with 9 bases sitting between them. CDR1 and CDR2 (germline): LGHDT, YNNKEL (reference sequence). This chain's CDR3 is CASSQDTVSNTEAFF. The CDR3 DNA reads as TGTGCCAGCAGCCAAGACACGGTCTCGAACACTGAAGCTTTCTTT.

The chain is built from TRBV6-1 and TRBJ2-7; D remains ambiguous. The V gene's germline CDR1 is MNHNS and CDR2 SASEGT. This CDR3 is 14 amino acids long. V was clipped by 0 bases and J by 1 base, with 7 bases between them. Here the CDR3 reads CASSEAWQSYEQYF. The CDR3 nucleotides read TGTGCCAGCAGTGAAGCGTGGCAGTCCTACGAGCAGTACTTC.

The chain carries TRBV7-6 and TRBJ1-1, with D maybe TRBD1 (6 bases). This CDR3 is 18 amino acids long. The ends were cut back, 5 bases at V and 1 base at J, with 23 bases in the middle. Germline-derived CDR1 and CDR2 are SGHVS and FNYEAQ. CDR3 residues: CASSRESTGRGKNTEAFF. The CDR3 region has the DNA TGTGCCAGCAGCCGAGAGAGTACAGGGCGGGGGAAGAACACTGAAGCTTTCTTT.